The source of this TCR beta chain is a study of T cell responses to AZD1222 COVID-19 vaccine. CDR3 length: 15 residues. With 6 bases clipped from V and 5 bases from J, the junction kept 7 bases outside the gene matches. CDR1 and CDR2 (germline): MRHNA, SNTAGT. Assay: immunoSEQ multiplex PCR; the TCRdb copy retains only in-frame clones and omits some. The sample lists 85,000 to 100,000 clones, roughly nine tenths occurring once. A single count supports this clone. The TCR sequence derives from an adult in good health. Sample: peripheral blood, taken on day 0 of AZD1222 vaccination. The chain couples TRBV6-4 to TRBJ1-1; 12 bases agree with TRBD1. This chain's CDR3 is CASRRDRGRDTEAFF. In DNA form, the CDR3 reads TGTGCCAGCAGGCGGGACAGGGGGCGCGATACTGAAGCTTTCTTT.